One sample yielded the 11 T cell receptor beta chains listed below, sequenced in a study of control samples from healthy donors and cancer patients. Method: immunoSEQ multiplex PCR; TCRdb's copy keeps in-frame clones and lacks some. The table lists roughly 100,000 clones, approximately 92% of them singletons, with about 3% in the top ten. The sequenced sample consisted of blood. These receptors all come from a human donor in good health. The donor label of this sample is uncertain.

V usage is TRBV9 and J usage is TRBJ2-1; 7 bases agree with TRBD1. The CDR3 has 17 residues. Trimming removed 4 bases from V and 3 bases from J; junction bases left unmatched: 13. In germline, CDR1 is SGDLS, CDR2 YYNGEE. This chain's CDR3 is CASSPRTGRGFYNEQFF. CDR3 bases: TGTGCCAGCAGCCCCCGGACAGGCCGCGGGTTCTACAATGAGCAGTTCTTC.

The V gene is TRBV19, the J gene TRBJ2-5; D perhaps matches TRBD2 (5 bases). The V end lost 3 bases, the J end lost 1 base, and 9 bases lay between the germline ends. The germline V gene has CDR1 LNHDA and CDR2 SQIVND (reference sequence). CDR3 length: 14 residues. CDR3 amino acids: CASSMDWPQETQYF. The CDR3 DNA follows: TGTGCCAGTAGTATGGACTGGCCCCAAGAGACCCAGTACTTC.

A single count supports this clone. The chain employs TRBV24-1 and TRBJ2-1, with D possibly being TRBD2 (7 bases). CDR3 size: 17 residues. V was clipped by 1 base and J by 4 bases, with 16 bases between them. Germline V gene sequence: CDR1 KGHDR, CDR2 SFDVKD. The CDR3 reads CATSDFEGGGRYNEQFF. The CDR3 DNA is TGTGCCACCAGTGATTTCGAGGGCGGGGGCCGTTACAATGAGCAGTTCTTC.

The CDR3 is CASRRTGTAYNEKLFF. DNA of the CDR3: TGTGCCAGCAGACGTACCGGGACGGCCTATAATGAAAAACTGTTTTTT. The chain employs TRBV2 and TRBJ1-4, with D perhaps matching TRBD1 (5 bases). Germline CDR1 reads SNHLY; CDR2 reads FYNNEI. The CDR3 has 16 residues. Trimming pared 6 bases from V and 4 bases from J, leaving 18 bases between.

The CDR3 sequence is CASREPGVTYEQYF. DNA of the CDR3: TGTGCCAGCAGGGAACCGGGAGTGACCTACGAGCAGTACTTC. The chain carries TRBV2 and TRBJ2-7; tentatively, D is TRBD2 (6 bases). The germline V gene has CDR1 SNHLY and CDR2 FYNNEI. CDR3 length: 14 residues. Trimming removed 6 bases at V and 2 bases at J, with 14 bases between.

The CDR3 loop reads CASSEQSNQPQHF. CDR3 nucleotides: TGTGCCAGTAGTGAACAGAGCAATCAGCCCCAGCATTTT. The V and J genes are TRBV19 and TRBJ1-5; D ambiguous. Looked up from germline, CDR1 is LNHDA and CDR2 is SQIVND (reference sequence). V lost 5 bases and J 1 base, leaving 6 bases between the germline ends. The CDR3 length is 13 residues.

This chain connects TRBV7-8 to TRBJ1-3; D not resolved. The germline V and J ends were trimmed by 2 bases and 5 bases, with 10 bases remaining between them. Germline V lookup: CDR1 SGHVS, CDR2 FQNEAQ. The CDR3 has 14 residues. CDR3 sequence (DNA): TGTGCCAGCAGCTTATCCGGACCCCGAAACACCATATATTTT. It yields the protein CASSLSGPRNTIYF.

V and J are TRBV11-2 and TRBJ1-1; D not certain. CDR3 length equals 15 residues. Germline CDR1 and CDR2: SGHAT and FQNNGV. The ends were cut back, 1 base at V and 1 base at J, with 10 bases in the middle. The CDR3 protein is CASSLVPQANTEAFF. The CDR3 nucleotides read TGTGCCAGCAGCTTAGTACCCCAGGCGAACACTGAAGCTTTCTTT.

This clone was found once. The chain couples TRBV30 to TRBJ2-5; 7 bases are shared with TRBD2. CDR1 and CDR2 from the germline V gene are GTSNPN and SVGIG (reference sequence). The V and J ends lost 0 bases and 0 bases, in that order; junction bases with no gene match: 4. This CDR3 comprises 15 residues. The CDR3 here is CAWSVVGGYQETQYF. The DNA of the CDR3 is TGTGCCTGGAGTGTTGTGGGGGGGTACCAAGAGACCCAGTACTTC.

The chain recombines TRBV7-2 with TRBJ1-1, with 10 bases that match TRBD1. This CDR3 spans 17 amino acids. Germline V CDR1 and CDR2: SGHTA, FQGNSA. Germline trimming cut 3 bases from V and 6 bases from J; bases unmatched to any gene: 13. The chain's CDR3 is CASSFLGTGALFAEAFF. The CDR3 coding sequence is TGTGCCAGCAGCTTCCTCGGGACAGGGGCCCTTTTCGCTGAAGCTTTCTTT.

This clone was observed a few times. V is TRBV24-1 and J is TRBJ1-6; D ambiguous. CDR1 KGHDR and CDR2 SFDVKD come from the germline V gene. The CDR3 sequence is 16 residues long. The V gene lost 3 bases and the J gene lost 0 bases, with 8 bases spanning the gap. CDR3 sequence (DNA): TGTGCCACCAGTGATGGGAAGAGCTCCTATAATTCACCCCTCCACTTT. Translation gives CATSDGKSSYNSPLHF.